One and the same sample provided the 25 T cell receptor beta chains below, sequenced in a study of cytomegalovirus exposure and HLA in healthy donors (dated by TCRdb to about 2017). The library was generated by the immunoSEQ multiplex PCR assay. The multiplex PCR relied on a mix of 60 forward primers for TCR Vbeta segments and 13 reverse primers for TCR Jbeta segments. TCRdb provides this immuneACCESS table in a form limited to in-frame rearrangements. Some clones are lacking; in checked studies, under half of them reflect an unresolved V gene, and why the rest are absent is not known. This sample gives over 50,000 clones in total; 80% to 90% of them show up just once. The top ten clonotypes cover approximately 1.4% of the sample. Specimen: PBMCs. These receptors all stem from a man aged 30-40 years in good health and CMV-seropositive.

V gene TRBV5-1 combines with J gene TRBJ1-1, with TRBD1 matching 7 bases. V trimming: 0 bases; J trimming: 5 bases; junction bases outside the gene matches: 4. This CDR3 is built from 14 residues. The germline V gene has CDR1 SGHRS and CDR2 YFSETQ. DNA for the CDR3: TGCGCCAGCAGCTTGGCAGGGGGTGAGACTGAAGCTTTCTTT. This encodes CASSLAGGETEAFF.

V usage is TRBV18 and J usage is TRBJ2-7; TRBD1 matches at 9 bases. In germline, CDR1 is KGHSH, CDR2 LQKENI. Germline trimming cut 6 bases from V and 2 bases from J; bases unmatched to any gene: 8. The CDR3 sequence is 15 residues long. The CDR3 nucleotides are TGTGCCAGCTCCTTCGGACAGGGGAAAACCTACGAGCAGTACTTC. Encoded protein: CASSFGQGKTYEQYF.

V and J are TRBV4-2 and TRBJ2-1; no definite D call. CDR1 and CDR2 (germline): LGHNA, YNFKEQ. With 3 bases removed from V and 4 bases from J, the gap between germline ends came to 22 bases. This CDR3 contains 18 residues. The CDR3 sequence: CASSQADLSSPKYNEQFF. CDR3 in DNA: TGTGCCAGCAGCCAGGCCGACCTATCTAGTCCTAAGTACAATGAGCAGTTCTTC.

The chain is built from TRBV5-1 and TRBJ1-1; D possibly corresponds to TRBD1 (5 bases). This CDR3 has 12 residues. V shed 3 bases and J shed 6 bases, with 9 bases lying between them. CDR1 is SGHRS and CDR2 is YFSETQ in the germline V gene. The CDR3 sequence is CASSSAGPEAFF. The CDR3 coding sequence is TGCGCCAGCAGCTCGGCAGGGCCTGAAGCTTTCTTT.

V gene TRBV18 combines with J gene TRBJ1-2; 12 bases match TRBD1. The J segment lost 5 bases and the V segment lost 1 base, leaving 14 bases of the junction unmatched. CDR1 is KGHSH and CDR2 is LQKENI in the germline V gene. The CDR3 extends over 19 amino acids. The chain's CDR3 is CASSPQRSGTGGFGYGYTF. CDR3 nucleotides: TGTGCCAGCTCACCACAGAGATCCGGGACAGGGGGCTTTGGTTATGGCTACACCTTC.

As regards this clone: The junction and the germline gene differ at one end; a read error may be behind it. The CDR3 bases are TGTTCCAGCAGCTTAGACAGGGTAGACGAGCAGTACTTC. This sequence encodes CSSSLDRVDEQYF. The genes are TRBV7-9 and TRBJ2-5; 7 nucleotides agree with TRBD1. The DNA end is more similar to TRBJ2-7, so the J call may be wrong. The CDR3 spans 13 residues. Germline V gene data show CDR1 as SEHNR and CDR2 as FQNEAQ (reference sequence).

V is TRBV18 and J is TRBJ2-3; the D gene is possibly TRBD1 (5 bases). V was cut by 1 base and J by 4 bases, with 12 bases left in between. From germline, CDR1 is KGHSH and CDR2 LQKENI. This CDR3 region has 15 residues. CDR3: CASSPLQGRSDTQYF. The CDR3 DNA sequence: TGTGCCAGCTCACCACTCCAGGGCCGTTCAGATACGCAGTATTTT.

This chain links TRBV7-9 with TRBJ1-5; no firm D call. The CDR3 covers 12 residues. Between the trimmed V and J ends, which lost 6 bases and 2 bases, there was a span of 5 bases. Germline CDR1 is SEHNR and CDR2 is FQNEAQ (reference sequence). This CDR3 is CASSFGNQPQHF. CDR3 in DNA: TGTGCCAGCAGTTTCGGCAATCAGCCCCAGCATTTT.

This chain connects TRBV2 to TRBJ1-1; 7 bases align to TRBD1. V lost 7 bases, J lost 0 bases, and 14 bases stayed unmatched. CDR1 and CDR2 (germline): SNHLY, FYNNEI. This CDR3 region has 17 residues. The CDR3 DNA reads TGTGCCAGCACCGGGGACCCAGGGGGAGAAATGAACACTGAAGCTTTCTTT. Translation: CASTGDPGGEMNTEAFF.

The CDR3 DNA follows: TGTGCCAGCAGCTCGGACAGTAGCTACACCTTC. This translates into CASSSDSSYTF. The genes are TRBV7-8 and TRBJ1-2, with D perhaps matching TRBD1 (6 bases). This CDR3 comprises 11 residues. V lost 4 bases and J lost 9, with 9 bases in between. CDR1 is SGHVS, CDR2 FQNEAQ, per germline. The full variable domain, its missing parts supplied by reference TRBV7-8 and TRBJ1-2, is GAGVSQSPRYKVAKRGQDVALRCDPISGHVSLFWYQQALGQGPEFLTYFQNEAQLDKSGLPSDRFFAERPEGSVSTLKIQRTQQEDSAVYLCASSSDSSYTFGSGTRLTVV.

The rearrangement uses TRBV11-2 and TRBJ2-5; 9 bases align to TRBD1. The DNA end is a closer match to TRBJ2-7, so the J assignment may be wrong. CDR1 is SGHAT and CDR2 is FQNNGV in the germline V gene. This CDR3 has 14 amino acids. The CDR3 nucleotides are TGTGCCAGCAGCTCAAACAGGGGGCTCAACGAGCAGTACTTC. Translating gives CASSSNRGLNEQYF.

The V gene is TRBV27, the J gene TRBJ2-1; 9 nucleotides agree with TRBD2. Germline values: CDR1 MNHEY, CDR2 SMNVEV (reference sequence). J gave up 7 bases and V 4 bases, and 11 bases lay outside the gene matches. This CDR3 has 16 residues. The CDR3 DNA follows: TGTGCCAGCAGTTCAGGTGGTGCTAGCGGGACGAATGAGCAGTTCTTC. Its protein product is CASSSGGASGTNEQFF.

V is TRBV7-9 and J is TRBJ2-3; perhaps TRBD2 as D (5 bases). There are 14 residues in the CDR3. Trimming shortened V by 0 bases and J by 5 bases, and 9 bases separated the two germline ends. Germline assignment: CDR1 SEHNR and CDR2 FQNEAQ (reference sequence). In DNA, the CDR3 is TGTGCCAGCAGCTTAGCGGGAGTAGGAGATACGCAGTATTTT. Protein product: CASSLAGVGDTQYF. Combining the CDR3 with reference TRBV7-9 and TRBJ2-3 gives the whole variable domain DTGVSQNPRHKITKRGQNVTFRCDPISEHNRLYWYRQTLGQGPEFLTYFQNEAQLEKSRLLSDRFSAERPKGSFSTLEIQRTEQGDSAMYLCASSLAGVGDTQYFGPGTRLTVL.

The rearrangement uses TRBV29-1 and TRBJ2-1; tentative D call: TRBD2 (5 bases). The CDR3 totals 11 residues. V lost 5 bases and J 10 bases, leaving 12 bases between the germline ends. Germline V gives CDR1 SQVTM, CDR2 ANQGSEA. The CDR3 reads CSVQGGPEQFF. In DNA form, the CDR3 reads TGCAGCGTTCAAGGAGGCCCCGAGCAGTTCTTC.

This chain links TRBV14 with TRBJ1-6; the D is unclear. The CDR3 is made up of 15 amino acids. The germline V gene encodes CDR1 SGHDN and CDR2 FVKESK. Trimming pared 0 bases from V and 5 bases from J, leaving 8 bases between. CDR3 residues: CASSQDEQDNSPLHF. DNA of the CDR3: TGTGCCAGCAGCCAAGATGAGCAGGATAATTCACCCCTCCACTTT.

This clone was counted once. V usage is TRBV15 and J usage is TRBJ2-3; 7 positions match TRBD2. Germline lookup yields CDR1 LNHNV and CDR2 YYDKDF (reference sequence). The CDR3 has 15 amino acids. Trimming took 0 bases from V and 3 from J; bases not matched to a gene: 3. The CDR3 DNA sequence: TGTGCCACCAGCAGAGATCGGACTAGGACAGATACGCAGTATTTT. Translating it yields CATSRDRTRTDTQYF.

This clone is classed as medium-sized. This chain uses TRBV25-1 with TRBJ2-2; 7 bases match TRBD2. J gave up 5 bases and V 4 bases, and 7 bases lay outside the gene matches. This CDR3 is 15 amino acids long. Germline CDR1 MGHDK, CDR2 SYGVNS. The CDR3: CASSGQRDRTGELFF. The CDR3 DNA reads TGTGCCAGCAGTGGCCAGCGGGATAGAACCGGGGAGCTGTTTTTT.

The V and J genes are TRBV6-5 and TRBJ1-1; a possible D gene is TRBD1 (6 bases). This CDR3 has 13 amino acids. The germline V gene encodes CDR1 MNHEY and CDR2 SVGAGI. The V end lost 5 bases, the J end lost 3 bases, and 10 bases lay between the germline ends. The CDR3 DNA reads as TGTGCCAGCAGTGAACAGGGTTACACTGAAGCTTTCTTT. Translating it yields CASSEQGYTEAFF.

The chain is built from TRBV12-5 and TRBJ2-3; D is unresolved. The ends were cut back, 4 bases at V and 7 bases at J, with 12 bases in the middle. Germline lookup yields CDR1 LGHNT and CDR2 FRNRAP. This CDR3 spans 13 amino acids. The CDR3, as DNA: TGTGCTAGTGGTTCGCCAAACTTGCATACGCAGTATTTT. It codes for CASGSPNLHTQYF.

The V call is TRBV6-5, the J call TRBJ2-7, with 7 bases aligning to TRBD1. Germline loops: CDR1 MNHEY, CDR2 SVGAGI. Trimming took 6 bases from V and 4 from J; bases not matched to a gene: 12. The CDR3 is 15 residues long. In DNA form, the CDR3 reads TGTGCCAGCAGCGATATGACAGGGCCCCCTTACGAGCAGTACTTC. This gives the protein CASSDMTGPPYEQYF.

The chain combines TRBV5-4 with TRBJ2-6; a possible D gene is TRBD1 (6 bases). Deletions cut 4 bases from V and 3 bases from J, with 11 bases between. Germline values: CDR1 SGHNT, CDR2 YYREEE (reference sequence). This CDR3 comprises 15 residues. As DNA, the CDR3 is TGTGCCAGCAGCCATACAGGGATTGGGGCCAACGTCCTGACTTTC. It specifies CASSHTGIGANVLTF.

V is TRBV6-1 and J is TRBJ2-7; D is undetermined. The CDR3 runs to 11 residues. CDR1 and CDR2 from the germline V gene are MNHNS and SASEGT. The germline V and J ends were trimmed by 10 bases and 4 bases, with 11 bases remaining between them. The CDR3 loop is CATTPFYEQYF. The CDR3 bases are TGTGCCACTACTCCATTTTACGAGCAGTACTTC.

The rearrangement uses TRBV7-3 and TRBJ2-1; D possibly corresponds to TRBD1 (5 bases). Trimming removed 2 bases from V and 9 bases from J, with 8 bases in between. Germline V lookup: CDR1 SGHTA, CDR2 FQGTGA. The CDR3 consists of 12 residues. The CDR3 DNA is TGTGCCAGCAGCTTACAGGGTTTTGAGCAGTTCTTC. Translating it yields CASSLQGFEQFF.

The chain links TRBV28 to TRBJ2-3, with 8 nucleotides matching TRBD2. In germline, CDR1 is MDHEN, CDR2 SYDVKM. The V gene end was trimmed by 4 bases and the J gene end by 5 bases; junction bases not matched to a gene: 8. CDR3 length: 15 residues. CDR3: CASSSPSGGGDTQYF. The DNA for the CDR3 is TGTGCCAGCAGTTCGCCGAGCGGGGGTGGAGATACGCAGTATTTT.

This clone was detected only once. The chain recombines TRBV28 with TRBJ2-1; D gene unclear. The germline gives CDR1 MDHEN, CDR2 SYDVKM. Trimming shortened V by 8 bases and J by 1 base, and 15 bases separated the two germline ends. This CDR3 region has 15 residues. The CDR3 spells CASAVGAASYNEQFF. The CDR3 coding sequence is TGTGCCAGCGCCGTCGGCGCGGCATCCTACAATGAGCAGTTCTTC.